The 18 T cell receptor beta chains below come from one sample, sequenced in a study of early T cells in non-severe SARS-CoV-2 infection. TCRdb reprocessed the 5' RACE reads via MiXCR and lists one record per CDR3 protein. The table includes more than 65,000 distinct CDR3 sequences, roughly 13% detected once. Sequencing input: whole blood. These receptors all stem from an adult who was a healthcare worker with PCR-confirmed SARS-CoV-2 infection or an uninfected control (not recorded which).

This rearrangement joins TRBV30 to TRBJ1-5; 7 nucleotides agree with TRBD1. This CDR3 comprises 13 residues. Per the germline V gene, CDR1 is GTSNPN and CDR2 is SVGIG (reference sequence). V shed 5 bases and J 5 bases; nucleotides not matched to a gene: 6. CDR3 sequence reads: CAWSTGRDQPQHF. CDR3 DNA: TGTGCCTGGTCGACAGGGAGGGATCAGCCCCAGCATTTT.

This clonotype appeared many times. The chain combines TRBV5-1 with TRBJ1-2, with unresolved D. This CDR3 contains 15 residues. Germline assignment: CDR1 SGHRS and CDR2 YFSETQ. V was cut by 0 bases and J by 0 bases, with 9 bases left in between. CDR3 DNA: TGCGCCAGCAGCTTGGGGCAGGTAGCTAACTATGGCTACACCTTC. Encoded protein: CASSLGQVANYGYTF.

The chain combines TRBV10-2 with TRBJ1-2; D is possibly TRBD1 (5 bases). The germline CDR1 and CDR2 sequences are WSHSY and SAAADI. With 2 bases removed from V and 5 bases from J, the gap between germline ends came to 21 bases. The CDR3 loop spans 17 amino acids. The CDR3 sequence: CASSEPRKPGGGYGYTF. Here the CDR3 DNA reads TGCGCCAGCAGTGAGCCGAGAAAGCCCGGGGGAGGTTATGGCTACACCTTC.

This clonotype has just one count. One junction end disagrees with the germline gene, perhaps due to a read error. V usage is TRBV7-9 and J usage is TRBJ2-1; D is ambiguous. The CDR3 has 12 residues. Germline V gene data show CDR1 as SEHNR and CDR2 as FQNEAQ (reference sequence). This CDR3 reads CASSLGSQEQFF. CDR3 nucleotide sequence: TGTGCCAGCAGTTTAGGCTCCCAGGAGCAGTTCTTC.

The chain carries TRBV7-2 and TRBJ2-3; 9 bases are a match to TRBD2. Germline CDR1 SGHTA, CDR2 FQGNSA. The CDR3 sequence is 16 residues long. V trimming: 2 bases; J trimming: 6 bases; junction bases outside the gene matches: 9. The CDR3 spells CASSLSPAGGVDTQYF. CDR3 nucleotides: TGTGCCAGCAGCTTAAGCCCAGCGGGGGGCGTGGATACGCAGTATTTT.

This clonotype was observed a few times. The chain carries TRBV7-9 and TRBJ2-6; a weak D match, TRBD1 (6 bases). There are 17 residues in the CDR3. Trimming stripped 1 base from V and 4 bases from J, with 14 bases between. The germline gives CDR1 SEHNR, CDR2 FQNEAQ (reference sequence). CDR3 coding DNA: TGTGCCAGCAGCTTAGGCCTACAGGGATCGGGGGCCAACGTCCTGACTTTC. This sequence encodes CASSLGLQGSGANVLTF. The complete variable domain, with remaining parts taken from reference TRBV7-9 and TRBJ2-6, reads DTGVSQNPRHKITKRGQNVTFRCDPISEHNRLYWYRQTLGQGPEFLTYFQNEAQLEKSRLLSDRFSAERPKGSFSTLEIQRTEQGDSAMYLCASSLGLQGSGANVLTFGAGSRLTVL.

This clonotype was found many times. The chain recombines TRBV28 with TRBJ2-1; the match to TRBD2 covers 7 bases. The CDR3 runs to 16 residues. Germline V CDR1 and CDR2: MDHEN, SYDVKM. V shed 2 bases, J shed 2 bases, and the junction held 6 bases outside the gene matches. CDR3 protein: CASSLNGGGTYNEQFF. DNA of the CDR3: TGTGCCAGCAGTTTAAATGGCGGGGGAACCTACAATGAGCAGTTCTTC.

The chain recombines TRBV7-2 with TRBJ1-1; TRBD1 matches 7 bases. Unmatched junction bases numbered 4, after V lost 3 bases and J lost 0 bases. The CDR3 length is 15 residues. CDR1 is SGHTA and CDR2 is FQGNSA in the germline V gene. The DNA of the CDR3 is TGTGCCAGCAGCTTCCCCCAGGGGGTGAACACTGAAGCTTTCTTT. This gives the protein CASSFPQGVNTEAFF.

This clonotype was observed at least ten times. The genes are TRBV7-2 and TRBJ2-5; no clear D gene. Germline V gene data show CDR1 as SGHTA and CDR2 as FQGNSA. Trimming shortened V by 5 bases and J by 3 bases, and 13 bases separated the two germline ends. This CDR3 spans 14 amino acids. For the CDR3, the DNA is TGTGCCAGCAGCCGTAGTGTTCCCAAAGAGACCCAGTACTTC. Amino acids: CASSRSVPKETQYF.

This clonotype was observed at least ten times. The chain joins TRBV29-1 to TRBJ1-1; D call uncertain. The CDR3 contains 12 residues. Trimming removed 4 bases from V and 7 bases from J, with 13 bases in between. Germline V gene data show CDR1 as SQVTM and CDR2 as ANQGSEA. The CDR3 spells CSVAFLKGEAFF. Written as DNA, the CDR3 is TGCAGCGTTGCTTTTTTGAAGGGTGAAGCTTTCTTT.

This clonotype was seen only a few times. The rearrangement links TRBV20-1 to TRBJ2-1; TRBD2 matches at 7 bases. V lost 5 bases to trimming and J lost 9 bases; unmatched junction nucleotides: 16. The CDR3 extends over 15 amino acids. Germline-derived CDR1 and CDR2 are DFQATT and SNEGSKA (reference sequence). This CDR3 reads CSAYSGAEGHTEQFF. CDR3 coding DNA: TGCAGTGCTTACAGCGGGGCCGAAGGGCACACTGAGCAGTTCTTC.

This clonotype was found many times. The V and J genes are TRBV13 and TRBJ2-6; no clear D. This CDR3 comprises 14 residues. Per the germline V gene, CDR1 is PRHDT and CDR2 is FYEKMQ (reference sequence). Trimming removed 4 bases at V and 1 base at J, with 5 bases between. Here the CDR3 reads CASSSMSGANVLTF. The CDR3 nucleotides are TGTGCCAGCAGCTCAATGTCTGGGGCCAACGTCCTGACTTTC.

The chain couples TRBV6-5 to TRBJ2-7; 9 bases align to TRBD1. This CDR3 is 15 amino acids long. CDR1 and CDR2 from the germline V gene are MNHEY and SVGAGI. V was clipped by 4 bases and J by 2 bases; unmatched bases: 6. The CDR3 nucleotides are TGTGCCAGCAGTTCCCCGGGACAGGGAACCTACGAGCAGTACTTC. Amino acids: CASSSPGQGTYEQYF.

Ten or more counts support this clonotype. This chain connects TRBV11-2 to TRBJ1-1; 8 bases are shared with TRBD1. With 4 bases clipped from V and 1 base from J, the junction kept 2 bases outside the gene matches. Germline-derived CDR1 and CDR2 are SGHAT and FQNNGV. The CDR3 loop spans 14 amino acids. CDR3 sequence reads: CASSWGTGNTEAFF. The DNA of the CDR3 is TGTGCCAGCAGCTGGGGGACAGGGAACACTGAAGCTTTCTTT.

The table lists this clonotype with a few counts. This sequence joins TRBV9 and TRBJ1-3; a weak D match, TRBD1 (5 bases). This CDR3 is built from 15 residues. V dropped 4 bases and J dropped 4 bases, with 15 bases sitting between them. Germline V CDR1 and CDR2: SGDLS, YYNGEE. DNA of the CDR3: TGTGCCAGCAGCACCGGGACCACCGAGGGAAACACCATATATTTT. Translating gives CASSTGTTEGNTIYF. Variable domain in full (rest from reference TRBV9 and TRBJ1-3): DSGVTQTPKHLITATGQRVTLRCSPRSGDLSVYWYQQSLDQGLQFLIQYYNGEERAKGNILERFSAQQFPDLHSELNLSSLELGDSALYFCASSTGTTEGNTIYFGEGSWLTVV.

This clonotype has a count of ten or more. This sequence joins TRBV11-3 and TRBJ2-1, with TRBD1 matching 8 bases. The CDR3 runs to 20 residues. CDR1 and CDR2 from the germline V gene are SGHNT and YENEEA. V dropped 5 bases and J dropped 0; count of bases not matched to a gene: 18. The DNA of the CDR3 is TGTGCCAGCAGCCCGAAACCCCCTCGGACAGGGTCATTCTCCTACAATGAGCAGTTCTTC. The encoded protein is CASSPKPPRTGSFSYNEQFF.

In its sample, this clonotype was seen a few times. The chain links TRBV29-1 to TRBJ1-2, with D hard to call. Germline V gene lookup returns CDR1 SQVTM and CDR2 ANQGSEA. The CDR3 spans 13 residues. CDR3 in amino acids: CRLKRSANYGYTF. The DNA of the CDR3 is TGCAGGCTCAAGCGGTCAGCTAACTATGGCTACACCTTC.

As for this clonotype: This may be a read error, as it is one base from a much larger clone. V gene TRBV9 combines with J gene TRBJ1-1; no clear D. This CDR3 is 14 amino acids long. V dropped 4 bases and J dropped 1 base, with 11 bases sitting between them. Looked up from germline, CDR1 is SGDLS and CDR2 is YYNGEE. CDR3 sequence (DNA): TGTGCCAGCAGCTTTGGGCAGCGGAACACTGAAGCTTTCTTT. It yields the protein CASSFGQRNTEAFF.